The present entry profiles one T cell receptor beta chain with its context. The J segment lost 6 bases and the V segment lost 6 bases, leaving 6 bases of the junction unmatched. Germline V CDR1 and CDR2: MDHEN, SYDVKM. The CDR3 is 14 amino acids. Libraries were prepared by immunoSEQ multiplex PCR; TCRdb keeps only in-frame clonotypes and omits some of them. The repertoire includes 240,000 or so clones, approximately 83% of them detected once, and roughly 1.2% sits in the top ten. These data are taken from a study of cytomegalovirus exposure and HLA in healthy donors. Study in general: The 120 or so validation repertoires matched the 666 first-cohort repertoires in platform, a later analysis reported.

The donors were members of the approximately 120-subject validation cohort (separate from the approximately 670-subject first cohort). The sample consisted of PBMCs. The V call is TRBV28, the J call TRBJ1-5; 9 nucleotides line up with TRBD1. The receptor's source is a woman under 40 in good health and CMV-seropositive. The CDR3 nucleotides read TGTGCCAGCAGCTCACAGGGGGCGGTTCAGCCCCAGCATTTT. Its translation: CASSSQGAVQPQHF.